This entry is about one T cell receptor beta chain. TCR beta CDR3 sequences were amplified from RNA transcripts. During a first-round RT-PCR of the TCR CDR3, the HTBI primer set was used. TCRdb independently ran MiXCR on the multiplex PCR reads; one entry per CDR3 protein. The sample yields 300,000 to 450,000 distinct CDR3 sequences, approximately 14% seen once. Germline CDR1 LGHDT, CDR2 YNNKEL (reference sequence). The CDR3 extends over 16 amino acids. V was pared by 0 bases and J by 3 bases, with 4 bases of the junction left unmatched. This entry belongs to a study of T cells in Graves' hyperthyroidism and ophthalmopathy.

The sequence was obtained from a woman in her fifties or sixties with Graves' hyperthyroidism. Sequenced sample: blood. The gene calls are TRBV3-1 and TRBJ2-7; 11 bases fit TRBD2. CDR3 in amino acids: CASSQDPTSGSYEQYF. CDR3 bases: TGTGCCAGCAGCCAAGATCCCACTAGCGGGAGCTACGAGCAGTACTTC.